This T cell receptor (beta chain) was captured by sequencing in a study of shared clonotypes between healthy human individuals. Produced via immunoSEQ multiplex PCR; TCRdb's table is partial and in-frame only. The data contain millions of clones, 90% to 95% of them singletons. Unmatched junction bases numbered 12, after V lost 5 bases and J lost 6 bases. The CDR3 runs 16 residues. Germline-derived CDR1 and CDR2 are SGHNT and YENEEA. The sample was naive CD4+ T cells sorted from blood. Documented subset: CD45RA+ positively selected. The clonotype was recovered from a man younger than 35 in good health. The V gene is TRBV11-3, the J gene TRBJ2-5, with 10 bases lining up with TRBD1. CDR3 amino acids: CASSTGGQGRGKTQYF. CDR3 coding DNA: TGTGCCAGCAGCACCGGGGGACAGGGGAGGGGAAAGACCCAGTACTTC.